What follows describes a single T cell receptor beta chain. Its matching antigen is unknown. The length of the CDR3 is 13 residues. Trimming removed 0 bases at V and 9 bases at J, with 9 bases between. CDR1 is MNHEY and CDR2 is SVGAGI in the germline V gene. These data are taken from a study of T cell responses to AZD1222 COVID-19 vaccine. Repertoires were generated with immunoSEQ multiplex PCR, while TCRdb's copy carries only in-frame clones and drops some. This table has 200,000 or so clones, approximately 86% appearing once. Findings and limits, study-wide: As reported, nearly half of all spike-specific TCRs target variant regions that are unmutated. The peak T cell response came first, and repertoires were sampled only after it. A mostly white British donor set with more females was recruited, and clonal diversity was possibly underestimated. Only a handful of people who got AZD1222 tested seropositive at baseline.

The starting material was peripheral blood, obtained on day 0 of AZD1222 vaccination. V gene TRBV6-5 combines with J gene TRBJ1-5, with D uncertain. The origin of this receptor is an adult in good health. The CDR3 here is CASSYSIMTPQHF. CDR3 in DNA: TGTGCCAGCAGTTACTCGATTATGACGCCCCAGCATTTT.